This T cell receptor beta chain was retrieved from a study of T cell responses to AZD1222 COVID-19 vaccine. Study-level results: Just 5 to 7 AZD1222 recipients tested seropositive at baseline. Reportedly, nearly half the spike-specific TCRs target unmutated variant regions. The donor group comprised mostly white British people and more females; the analysis possibly underestimated clonal diversity.

This CDR3 spans 16 amino acids. Germline V gene lookup returns CDR1 MNHEY and CDR2 SMNVEV (reference sequence). V was trimmed by 5 bases and J by 4 bases, leaving 18 bases between them. Remarks on this clone: Its antigen is still unknown.

Here immunoSEQ multiplex PCR was the method, and the copy in TCRdb shows in-frame clones only, minus some. Altogether some 140,000 clones are present, roughly 90% being singletons, with the ten largest covering approximately 1.6%. This clonotype was obtained from an adult in good health. This specimen consisted of peripheral blood, obtained on day 0 of AZD1222 vaccination. The V and J genes are TRBV27 and TRBJ1-5; D remains ambiguous. The CDR3 DNA reads as TGTGCCAGCAGTCCAACCCGGACGGCCTATAATCAGCCCCAGCATTTT. It yields the protein CASSPTRTAYNQPQHF.